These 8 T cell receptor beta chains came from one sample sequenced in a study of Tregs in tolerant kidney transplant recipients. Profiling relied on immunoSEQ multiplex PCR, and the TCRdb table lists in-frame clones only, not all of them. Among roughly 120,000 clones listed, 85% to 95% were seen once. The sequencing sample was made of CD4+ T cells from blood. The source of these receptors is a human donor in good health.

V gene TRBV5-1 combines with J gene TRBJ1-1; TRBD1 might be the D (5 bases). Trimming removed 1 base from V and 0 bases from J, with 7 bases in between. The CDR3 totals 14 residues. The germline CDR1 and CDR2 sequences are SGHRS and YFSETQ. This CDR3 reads CASSLSRVNTEAFF. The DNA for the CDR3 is TGCGCCAGCAGCTTGAGCAGGGTGAACACTGAAGCTTTCTTT.

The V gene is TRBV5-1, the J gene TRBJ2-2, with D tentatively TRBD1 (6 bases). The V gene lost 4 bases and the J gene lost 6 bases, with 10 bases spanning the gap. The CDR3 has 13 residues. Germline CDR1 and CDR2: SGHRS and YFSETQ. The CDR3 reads CASSQQGAGELFF. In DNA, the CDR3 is TGCGCCAGCAGCCAACAGGGCGCCGGGGAGCTGTTTTTT.

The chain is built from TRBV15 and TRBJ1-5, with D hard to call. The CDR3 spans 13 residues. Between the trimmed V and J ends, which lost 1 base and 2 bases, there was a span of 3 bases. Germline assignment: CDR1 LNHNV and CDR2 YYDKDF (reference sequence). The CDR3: CATSRGGNQPQHF. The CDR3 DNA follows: TGTGCCACCAGCAGAGGAGGCAATCAGCCCCAGCATTTT. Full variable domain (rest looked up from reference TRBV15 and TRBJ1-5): DAMVIQNPRYQVTQFGKPVTLSCSQTLNHNVMYWYQQKSSQAPKLLFHYYDKDFNNEADTPDNFQSRRPNTSFCFLDIRSPGLGDTAMYLCATSRGGNQPQHFGDGTRLSIL.

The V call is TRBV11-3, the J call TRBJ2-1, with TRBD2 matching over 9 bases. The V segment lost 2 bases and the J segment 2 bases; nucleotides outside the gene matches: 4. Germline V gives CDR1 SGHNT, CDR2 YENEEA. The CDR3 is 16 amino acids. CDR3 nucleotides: TGTGCCAGCAGCTTAACGGGCGGGGGGGCCTACAATGAGCAGTTCTTC. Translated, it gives CASSLTGGGAYNEQFF. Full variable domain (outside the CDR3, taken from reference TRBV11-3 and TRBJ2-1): EAGVVQSPRYKIIEKKQPVAFWCNPISGHNTLYWYLQNLGQGPELLIRYENEEAVDDSQLPKDRFSAERLKGVDSTLKIQPAELGDSAVYLCASSLTGGGAYNEQFFGPGTRLTVL.

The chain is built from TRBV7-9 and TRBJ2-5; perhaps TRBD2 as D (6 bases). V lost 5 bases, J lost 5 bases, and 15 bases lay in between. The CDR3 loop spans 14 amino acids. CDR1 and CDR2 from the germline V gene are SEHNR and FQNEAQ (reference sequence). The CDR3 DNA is TGTGCCAGCAGCCCCGGGACTTACGGGGAGACCCAGTACTTC. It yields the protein CASSPGTYGETQYF.

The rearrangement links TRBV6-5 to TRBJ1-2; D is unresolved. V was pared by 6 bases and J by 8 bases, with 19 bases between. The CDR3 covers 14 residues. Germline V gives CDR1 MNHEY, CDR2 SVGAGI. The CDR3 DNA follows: TGTGCCAGCAGATCCTTGGACGGGAGGGTCGGCTACACCTTC. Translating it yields CASRSLDGRVGYTF.

CDR3 nucleotides: TGTGCCAGCAGCTTAGTAAGCAGGGACACCGGGGAGCTGTTTTTT. Translating it yields CASSLVSRDTGELFF. This sequence joins TRBV7-2 and TRBJ2-2, with a possible D match to TRBD1 (5 bases). Trimming cost V 1 base and J 3 bases, with 9 bases left between them. Germline values: CDR1 SGHTA, CDR2 FQGNSA. This CDR3 region has 15 residues.

CDR3: CASSYAGGSYGYTF. The CDR3 region has the DNA TGTGCCAGCAGTTACGCAGGGGGAAGCTATGGCTACACCTTC. The genes are TRBV6-6 and TRBJ1-2, with 7 bases fitting TRBD1. V gave up 2 bases and J gave up 4 bases; unmatched junction bases: 4. Germline CDR1 is MNHNY and CDR2 is SVGAGI (reference sequence). The CDR3 is 14 amino acids.